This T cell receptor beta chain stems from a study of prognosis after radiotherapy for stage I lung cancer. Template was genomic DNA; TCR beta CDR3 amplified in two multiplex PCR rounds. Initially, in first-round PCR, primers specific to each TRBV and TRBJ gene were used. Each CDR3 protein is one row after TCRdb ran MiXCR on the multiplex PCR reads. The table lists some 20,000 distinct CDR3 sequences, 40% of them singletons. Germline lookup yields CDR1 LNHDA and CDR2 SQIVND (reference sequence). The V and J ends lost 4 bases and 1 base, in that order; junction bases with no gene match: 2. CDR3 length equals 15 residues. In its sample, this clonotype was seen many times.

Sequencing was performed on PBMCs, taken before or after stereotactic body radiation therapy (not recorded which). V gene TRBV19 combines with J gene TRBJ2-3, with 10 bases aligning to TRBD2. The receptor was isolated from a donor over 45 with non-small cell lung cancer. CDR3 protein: CASSKGLAGTDTQYF. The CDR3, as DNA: TGTGCCAGTAGTAAAGGACTAGCGGGCACAGATACGCAGTATTTT.